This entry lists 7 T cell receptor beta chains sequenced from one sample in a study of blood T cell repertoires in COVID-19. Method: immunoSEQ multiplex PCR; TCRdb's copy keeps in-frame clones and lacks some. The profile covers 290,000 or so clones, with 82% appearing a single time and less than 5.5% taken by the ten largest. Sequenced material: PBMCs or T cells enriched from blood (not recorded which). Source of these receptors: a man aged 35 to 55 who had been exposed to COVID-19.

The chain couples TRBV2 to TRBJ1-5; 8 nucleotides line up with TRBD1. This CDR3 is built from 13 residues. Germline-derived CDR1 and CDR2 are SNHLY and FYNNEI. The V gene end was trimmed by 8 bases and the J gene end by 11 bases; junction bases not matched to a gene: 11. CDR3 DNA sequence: TGTGCCAGCCGGACGATGACAGGGGAATCCCAGCATTTT. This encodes CASRTMTGESQHF.

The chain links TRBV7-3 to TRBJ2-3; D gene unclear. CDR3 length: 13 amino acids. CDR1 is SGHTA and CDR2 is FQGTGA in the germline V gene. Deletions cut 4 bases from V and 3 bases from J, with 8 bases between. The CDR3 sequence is CASSSSFTDTQYF. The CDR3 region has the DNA TGTGCCAGCAGCTCCTCTTTTACAGATACGCAGTATTTT. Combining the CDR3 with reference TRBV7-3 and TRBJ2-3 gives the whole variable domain GAGVSQTPSNKVTEKGKYVELRCDPISGHTALYWYRQSLGQGPEFLIYFQGTGAADDSGLPNDRFFAVRPEGSVSTLKIQRTERGDSAVYLCASSSSFTDTQYFGPGTRLTVL.

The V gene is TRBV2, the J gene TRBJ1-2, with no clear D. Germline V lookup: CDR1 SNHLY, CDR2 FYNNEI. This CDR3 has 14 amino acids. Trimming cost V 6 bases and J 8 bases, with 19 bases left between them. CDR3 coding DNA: TGTGCCAGCAGGCCCCAGGTTAATTCGGGAGGCTACACCTTC. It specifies CASRPQVNSGGYTF.

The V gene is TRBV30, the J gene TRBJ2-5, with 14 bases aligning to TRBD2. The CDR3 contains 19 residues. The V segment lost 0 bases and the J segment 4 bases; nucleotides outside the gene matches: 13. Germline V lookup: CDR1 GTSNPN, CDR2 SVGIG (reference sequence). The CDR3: CAWSVRGTSGRMRGETQYF. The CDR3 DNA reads TGTGCCTGGAGTGTACGGGGGACTAGCGGGAGAATGAGGGGAGAGACCCAGTACTTC.

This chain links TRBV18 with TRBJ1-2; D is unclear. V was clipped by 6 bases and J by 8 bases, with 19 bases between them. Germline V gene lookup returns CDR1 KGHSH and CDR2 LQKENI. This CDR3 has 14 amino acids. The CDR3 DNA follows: TGTGCCAGCTCCCCCGACCAGTCCCAGCGCGGCTACACCTTC. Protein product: CASSPDQSQRGYTF.

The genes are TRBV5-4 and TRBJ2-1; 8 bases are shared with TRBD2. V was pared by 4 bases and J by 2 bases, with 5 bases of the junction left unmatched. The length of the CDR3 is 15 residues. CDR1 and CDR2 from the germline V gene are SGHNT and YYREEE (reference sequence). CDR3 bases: TGTGCCAGCAGCACGGGGACTAGACCCTACAATGAGCAGTTCTTC. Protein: CASSTGTRPYNEQFF.

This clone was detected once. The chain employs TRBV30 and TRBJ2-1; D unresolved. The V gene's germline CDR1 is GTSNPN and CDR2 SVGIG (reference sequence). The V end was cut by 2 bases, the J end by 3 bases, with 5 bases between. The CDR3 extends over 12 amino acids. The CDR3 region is CAWSFRYNEQFF. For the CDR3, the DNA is TGTGCCTGGAGTTTCCGCTACAATGAGCAGTTCTTC.